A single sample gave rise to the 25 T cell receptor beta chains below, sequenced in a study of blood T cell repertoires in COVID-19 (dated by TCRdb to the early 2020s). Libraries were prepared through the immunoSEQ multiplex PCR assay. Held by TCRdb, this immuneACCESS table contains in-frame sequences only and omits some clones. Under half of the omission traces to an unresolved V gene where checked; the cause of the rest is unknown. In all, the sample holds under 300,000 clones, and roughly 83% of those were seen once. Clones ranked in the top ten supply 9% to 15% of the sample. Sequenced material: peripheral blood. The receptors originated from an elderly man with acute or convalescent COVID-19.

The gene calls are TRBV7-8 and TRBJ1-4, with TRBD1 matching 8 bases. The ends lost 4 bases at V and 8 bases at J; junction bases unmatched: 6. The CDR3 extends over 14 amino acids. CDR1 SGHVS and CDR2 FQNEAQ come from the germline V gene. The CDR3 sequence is CASSSQGAGEKLFF. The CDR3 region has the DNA TGTGCCAGCAGCTCCCAGGGGGCAGGGGAAAAACTGTTTTTT.

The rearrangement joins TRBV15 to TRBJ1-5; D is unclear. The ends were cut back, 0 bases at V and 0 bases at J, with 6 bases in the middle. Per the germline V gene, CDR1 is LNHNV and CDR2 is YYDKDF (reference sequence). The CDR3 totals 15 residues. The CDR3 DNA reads TGTGCCACCAGCAGAGATCCCCATAGCAATCAGCCCCAGCATTTT. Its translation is CATSRDPHSNQPQHF.

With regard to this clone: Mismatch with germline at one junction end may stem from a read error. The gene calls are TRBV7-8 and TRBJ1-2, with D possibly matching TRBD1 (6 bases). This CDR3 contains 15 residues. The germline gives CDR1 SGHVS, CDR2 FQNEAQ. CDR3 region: CASTLGTRTNYGYTF. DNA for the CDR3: TGTGCCAGCACCTTAGGGACACGAACAAACTATGGCTACACCTTC. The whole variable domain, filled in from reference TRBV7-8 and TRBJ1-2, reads GAGVSQSPRYKVAKRGQDVALRCDPISGHVSLFWYQQALGQGPEFLTYFQNEAQLDKSGLPSDRFFAERPEGSVSTLKIQRTQQEDSAVYLCASTLGTRTNYGYTFGSGTRLTVV.

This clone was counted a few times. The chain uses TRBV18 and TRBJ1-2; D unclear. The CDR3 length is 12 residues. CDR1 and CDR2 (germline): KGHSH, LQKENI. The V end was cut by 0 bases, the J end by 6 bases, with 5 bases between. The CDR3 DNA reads TGTGCCAGCTCACCACCGGAGGATGGCTACACCTTC. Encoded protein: CASSPPEDGYTF.

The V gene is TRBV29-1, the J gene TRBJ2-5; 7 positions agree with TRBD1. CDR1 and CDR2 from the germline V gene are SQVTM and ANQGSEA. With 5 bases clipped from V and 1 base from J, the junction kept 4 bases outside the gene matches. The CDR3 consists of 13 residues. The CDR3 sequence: CSVRDSRQETQYF. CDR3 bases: TGCAGCGTTCGGGACAGTCGCCAAGAGACCCAGTACTTC.

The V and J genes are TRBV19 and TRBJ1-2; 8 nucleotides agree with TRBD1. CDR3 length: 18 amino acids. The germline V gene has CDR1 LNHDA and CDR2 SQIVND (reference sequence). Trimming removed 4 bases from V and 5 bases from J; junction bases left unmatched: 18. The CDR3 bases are TGTGCCAGTAGTAACCGAACGGGACAGGTCAGCATGGGGTATGGCTACACCTTC. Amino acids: CASSNRTGQVSMGYGYTF.

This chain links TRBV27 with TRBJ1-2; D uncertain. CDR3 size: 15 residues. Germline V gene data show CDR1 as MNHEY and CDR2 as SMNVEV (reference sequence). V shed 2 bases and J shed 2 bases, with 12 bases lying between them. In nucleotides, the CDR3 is TGTGCCAGCAGTTTAGCATCCGAGCCAAACTATGGCTACACCTTC. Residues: CASSLASEPNYGYTF.

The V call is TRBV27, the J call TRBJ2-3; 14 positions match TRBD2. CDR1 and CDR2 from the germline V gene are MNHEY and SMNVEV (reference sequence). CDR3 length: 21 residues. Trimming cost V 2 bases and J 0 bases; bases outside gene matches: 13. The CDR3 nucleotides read TGTGCCAGCAGTTTACGTCTAAGGGGACTAGCGGGGGTATCTAGCACAGATACGCAGTATTTT. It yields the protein CASSLRLRGLAGVSSTDTQYF.

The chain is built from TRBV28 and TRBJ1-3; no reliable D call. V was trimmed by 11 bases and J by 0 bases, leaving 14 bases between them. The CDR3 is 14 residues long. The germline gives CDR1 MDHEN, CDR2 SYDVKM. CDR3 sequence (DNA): TGTGCCGGCCAATCTAGGCCCTCTGGAAACACCATATATTTT. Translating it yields CAGQSRPSGNTIYF.

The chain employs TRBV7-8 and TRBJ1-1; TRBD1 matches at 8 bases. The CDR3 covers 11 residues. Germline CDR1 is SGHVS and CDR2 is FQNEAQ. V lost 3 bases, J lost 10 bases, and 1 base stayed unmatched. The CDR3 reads CASSLDRVAFF. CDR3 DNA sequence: TGTGCCAGCAGCTTGGACAGGGTAGCTTTCTTT.

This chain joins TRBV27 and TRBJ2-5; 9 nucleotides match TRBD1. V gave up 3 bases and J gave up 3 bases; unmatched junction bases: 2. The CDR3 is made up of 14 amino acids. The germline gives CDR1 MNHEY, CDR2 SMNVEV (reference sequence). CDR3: CASSFTGGKETQYF. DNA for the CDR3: TGTGCCAGCAGTTTTACAGGGGGCAAAGAGACCCAGTACTTC.

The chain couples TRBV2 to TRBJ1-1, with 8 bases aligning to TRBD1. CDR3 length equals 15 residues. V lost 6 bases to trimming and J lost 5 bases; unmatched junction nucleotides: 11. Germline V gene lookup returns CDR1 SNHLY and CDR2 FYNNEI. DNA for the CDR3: TGTGCCAGCAGGACGAGCGGACAGGGTACGACTGAAGCTTTCTTT. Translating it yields CASRTSGQGTTEAFF.

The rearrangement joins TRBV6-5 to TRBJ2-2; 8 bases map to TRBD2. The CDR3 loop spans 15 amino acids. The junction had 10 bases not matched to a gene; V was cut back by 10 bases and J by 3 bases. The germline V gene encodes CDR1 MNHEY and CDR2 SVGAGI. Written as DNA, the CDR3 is TGTGCCACCAGGGACGGGGGGGTTGACACCGGGGAGCTGTTTTTT. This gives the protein CATRDGGVDTGELFF.

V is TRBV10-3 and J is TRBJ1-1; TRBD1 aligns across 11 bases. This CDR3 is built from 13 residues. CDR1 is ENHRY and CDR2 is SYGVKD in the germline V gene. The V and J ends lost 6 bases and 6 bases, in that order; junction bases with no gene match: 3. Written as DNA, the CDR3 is TGTGCCATCAGGGGACAGGGGGGTCCTGAAGCTTTCTTT. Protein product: CAIRGQGGPEAFF.

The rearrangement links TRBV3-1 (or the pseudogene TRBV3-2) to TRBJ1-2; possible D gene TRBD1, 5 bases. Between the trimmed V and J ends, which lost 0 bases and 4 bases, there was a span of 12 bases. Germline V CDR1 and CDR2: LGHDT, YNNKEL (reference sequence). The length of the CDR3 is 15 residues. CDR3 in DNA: TGTGCCAGCAGCCAAGAGGGGCGGGGAGGCTATGGCTACACCTTC. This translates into CASSQEGRGGYGYTF.

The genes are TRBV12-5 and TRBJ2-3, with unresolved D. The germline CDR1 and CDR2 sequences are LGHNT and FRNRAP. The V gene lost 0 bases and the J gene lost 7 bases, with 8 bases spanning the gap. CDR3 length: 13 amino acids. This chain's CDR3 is CASGLVGLNTQYF. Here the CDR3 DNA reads TGTGCTAGTGGTTTGGTGGGCCTCAATACGCAGTATTTT.

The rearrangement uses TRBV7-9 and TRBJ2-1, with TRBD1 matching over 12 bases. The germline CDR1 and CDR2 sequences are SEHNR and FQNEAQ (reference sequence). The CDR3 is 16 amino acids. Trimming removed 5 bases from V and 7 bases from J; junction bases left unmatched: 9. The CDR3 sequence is CASSAGDRGRPNEQFF. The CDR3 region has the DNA TGTGCCAGCAGCGCCGGGGACAGGGGGCGCCCAAATGAGCAGTTCTTC.

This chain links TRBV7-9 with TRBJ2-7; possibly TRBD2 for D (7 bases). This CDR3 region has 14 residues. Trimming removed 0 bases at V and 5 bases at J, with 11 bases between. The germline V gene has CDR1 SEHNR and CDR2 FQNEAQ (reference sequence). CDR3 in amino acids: CASSLAGGGNEQYF. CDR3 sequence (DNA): TGTGCCAGCAGCTTAGCAGGGGGAGGGAACGAGCAGTACTTC.

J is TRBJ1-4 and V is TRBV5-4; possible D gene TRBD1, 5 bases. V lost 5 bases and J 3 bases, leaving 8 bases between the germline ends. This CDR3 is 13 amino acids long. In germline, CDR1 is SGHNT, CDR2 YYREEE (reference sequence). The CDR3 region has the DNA TGTGCCAGCAGGATGGGGCCTAATGAAAAACTGTTTTTT. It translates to CASRMGPNEKLFF.

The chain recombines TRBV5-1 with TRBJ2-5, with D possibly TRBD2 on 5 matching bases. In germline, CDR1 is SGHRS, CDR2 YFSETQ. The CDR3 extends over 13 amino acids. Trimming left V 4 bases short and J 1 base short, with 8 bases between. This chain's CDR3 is CASSGESQETQYF. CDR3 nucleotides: TGCGCCAGCAGCGGGGAGAGCCAAGAGACCCAGTACTTC. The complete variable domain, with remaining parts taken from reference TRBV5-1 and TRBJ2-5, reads KAGVTQTPRYLIKTRGQQVTLSCSPISGHRSVSWYQQTPGQGLQFLFEYFSETQRNKGNFPGRFSGRQFSNSRSEMNVSTLELGDSALYLCASSGESQETQYFGPGTRLLVL.

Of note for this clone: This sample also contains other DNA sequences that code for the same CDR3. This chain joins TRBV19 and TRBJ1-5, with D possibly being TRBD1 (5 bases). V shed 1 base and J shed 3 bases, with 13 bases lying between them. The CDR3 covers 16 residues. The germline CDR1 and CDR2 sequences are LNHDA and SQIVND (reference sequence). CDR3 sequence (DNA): TGTGCCAGTAGTATAGCAGGCCAGGGTAACAATCAGCCCCAGCATTTT. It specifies CASSIAGQGNNQPQHF.

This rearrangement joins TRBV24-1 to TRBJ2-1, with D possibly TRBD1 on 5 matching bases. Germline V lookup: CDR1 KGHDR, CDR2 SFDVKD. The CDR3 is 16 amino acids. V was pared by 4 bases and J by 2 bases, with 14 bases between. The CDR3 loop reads CATSDPGIVTYNEQFF. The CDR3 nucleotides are TGTGCCACCAGTGACCCAGGGATTGTCACCTACAATGAGCAGTTCTTC.

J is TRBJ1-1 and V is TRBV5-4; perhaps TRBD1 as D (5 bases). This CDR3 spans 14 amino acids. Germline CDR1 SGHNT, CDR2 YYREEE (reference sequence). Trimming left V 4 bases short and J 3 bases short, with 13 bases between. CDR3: CASSPHRMDTEAFF. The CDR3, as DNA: TGTGCCAGCAGCCCTCACAGGATGGACACTGAAGCTTTCTTT.

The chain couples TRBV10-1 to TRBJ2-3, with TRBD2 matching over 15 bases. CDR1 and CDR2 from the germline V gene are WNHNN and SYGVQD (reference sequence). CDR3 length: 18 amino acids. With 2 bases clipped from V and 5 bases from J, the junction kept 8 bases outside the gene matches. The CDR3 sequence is CASSEAGTSGGPLDTQYF. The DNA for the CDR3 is TGCGCCAGCAGTGAGGCCGGGACTAGCGGGGGGCCCTTAGATACGCAGTATTTT.

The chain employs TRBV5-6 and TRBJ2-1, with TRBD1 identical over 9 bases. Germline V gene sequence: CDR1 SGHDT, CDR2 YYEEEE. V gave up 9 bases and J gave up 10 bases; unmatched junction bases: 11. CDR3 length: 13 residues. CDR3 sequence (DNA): TGTGCCACCCAAGGGACAGGGAAAGGCGAGCAGTTCTTC. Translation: CATQGTGKGEQFF.